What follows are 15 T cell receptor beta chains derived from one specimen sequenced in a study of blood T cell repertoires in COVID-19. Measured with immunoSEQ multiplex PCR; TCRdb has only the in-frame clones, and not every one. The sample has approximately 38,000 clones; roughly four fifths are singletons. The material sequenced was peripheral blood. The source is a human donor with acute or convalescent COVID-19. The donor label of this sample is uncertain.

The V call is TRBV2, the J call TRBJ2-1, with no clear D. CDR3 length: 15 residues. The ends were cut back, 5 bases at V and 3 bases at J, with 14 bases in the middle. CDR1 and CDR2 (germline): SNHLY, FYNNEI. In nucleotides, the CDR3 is TGTGCCAGCAGTAGACGTGGGCAGGACTACAATGAGCAGTTCTTC. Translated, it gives CASSRRGQDYNEQFF.

The DNA for the CDR3 is TGTGCCAGCAGCCCCGCTCTCCTCGGGCAGCCCCAGCATTTT. As protein: CASSPALLGQPQHF. The chain recombines TRBV7-8 with TRBJ1-5; no reliable D call. V lost 5 bases, J lost 7 bases, and 15 bases lay in between. Germline loops: CDR1 SGHVS, CDR2 FQNEAQ. The CDR3 contains 14 residues.

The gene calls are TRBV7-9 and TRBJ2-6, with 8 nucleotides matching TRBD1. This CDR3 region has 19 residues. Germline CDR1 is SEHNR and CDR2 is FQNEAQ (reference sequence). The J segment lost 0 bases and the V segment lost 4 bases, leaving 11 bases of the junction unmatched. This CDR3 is CASSSLPGQALSGANVLTF. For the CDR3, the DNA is TGTGCCAGCAGCTCTCTCCCGGGACAGGCCCTCTCTGGGGCCAACGTCCTGACTTTC.

For the CDR3, the DNA is TGTGCCAGCAGTGAAGCGGTGACAGTTCCGAATCAGCCCCAGCATTTT. Translating it yields CASSEAVTVPNQPQHF. The chain recombines TRBV2 with TRBJ1-5; D is possibly TRBD1 (5 bases). The CDR3 is 16 residues long. Germline CDR1 and CDR2: SNHLY and FYNNEI. Trimming left V 0 bases short and J 4 bases short, with 13 bases between.

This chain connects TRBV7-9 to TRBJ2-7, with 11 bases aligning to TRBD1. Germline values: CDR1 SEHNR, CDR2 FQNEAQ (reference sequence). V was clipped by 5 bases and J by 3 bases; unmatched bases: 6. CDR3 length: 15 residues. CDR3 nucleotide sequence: TGTGCCAGCAGCCAGGACAGGGGGCAACTCTACGAGCAGTACTTC. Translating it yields CASSQDRGQLYEQYF.

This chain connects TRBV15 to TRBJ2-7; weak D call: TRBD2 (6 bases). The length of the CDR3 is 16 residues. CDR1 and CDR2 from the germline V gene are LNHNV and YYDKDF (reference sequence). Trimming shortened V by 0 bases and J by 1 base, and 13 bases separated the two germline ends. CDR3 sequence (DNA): TGTGCCACCAGCAGAGATCCTGGAGGGAGGTCCTACGAGCAGTACTTC. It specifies CATSRDPGGRSYEQYF.

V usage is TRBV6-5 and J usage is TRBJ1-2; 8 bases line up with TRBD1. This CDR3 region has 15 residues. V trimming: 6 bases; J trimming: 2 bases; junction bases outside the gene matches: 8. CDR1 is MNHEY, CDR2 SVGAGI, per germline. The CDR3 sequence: CASRSSSGGNYGYTF. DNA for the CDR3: TGTGCCAGCAGAAGTTCGTCAGGGGGCAACTATGGCTACACCTTC.

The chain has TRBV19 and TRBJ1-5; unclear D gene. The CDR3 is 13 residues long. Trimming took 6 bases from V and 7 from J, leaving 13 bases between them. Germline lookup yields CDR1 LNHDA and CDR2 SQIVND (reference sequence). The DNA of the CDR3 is TGTGCCAGTAGCCAAACACCGTTGCAGCCCCAGCATTTT. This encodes CASSQTPLQPQHF.

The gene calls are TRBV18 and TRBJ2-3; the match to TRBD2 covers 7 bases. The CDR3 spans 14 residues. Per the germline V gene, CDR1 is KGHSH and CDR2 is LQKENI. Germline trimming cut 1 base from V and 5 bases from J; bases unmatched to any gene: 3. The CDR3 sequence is CASSPRGGIDTQYF. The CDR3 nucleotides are TGTGCCAGCTCACCACGCGGGGGAATAGATACGCAGTATTTT.

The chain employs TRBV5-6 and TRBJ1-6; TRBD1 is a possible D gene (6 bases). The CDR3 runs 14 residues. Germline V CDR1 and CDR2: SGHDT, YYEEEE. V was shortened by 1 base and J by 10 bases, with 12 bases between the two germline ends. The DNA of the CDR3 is TGTGCCAGCAGCTTGACAGGGTGGGTCTCACCCCTCCACTTT. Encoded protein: CASSLTGWVSPLHF.

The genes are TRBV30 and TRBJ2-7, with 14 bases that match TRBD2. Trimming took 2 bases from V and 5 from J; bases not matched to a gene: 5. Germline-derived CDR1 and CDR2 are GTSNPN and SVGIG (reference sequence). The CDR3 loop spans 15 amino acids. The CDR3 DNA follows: TGTGCCTGGAGTTCTAAGGGACTAGCGGGGGACGAGCAGTACTTC. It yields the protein CAWSSKGLAGDEQYF. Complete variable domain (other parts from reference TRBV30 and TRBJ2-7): SQTIHQWPATLVQPVGSPLSLECTVEGTSNPNLYWYRQAAGRGLQLLFYSVGIGQISSEVPQNLSASRPQDRQFILSSKKLLLSDSGFYLCAWSSKGLAGDEQYFGPGTRLTVT.

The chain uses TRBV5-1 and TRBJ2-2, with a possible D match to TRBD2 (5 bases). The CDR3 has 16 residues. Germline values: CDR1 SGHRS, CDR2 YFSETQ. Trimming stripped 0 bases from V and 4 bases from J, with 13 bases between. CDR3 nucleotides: TGCGCCAGCAGCTTGGGTGCTATAGCGCCCACCGGGGAGCTGTTTTTT. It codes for CASSLGAIAPTGELFF.

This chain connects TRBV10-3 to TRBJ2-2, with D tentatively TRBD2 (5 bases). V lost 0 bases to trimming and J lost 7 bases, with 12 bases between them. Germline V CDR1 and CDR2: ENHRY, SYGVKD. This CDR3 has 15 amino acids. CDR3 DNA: TGTGCCATCAGTGAGTCGCCGGGGTACGACGGGGAGCTGTTTTTT. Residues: CAISESPGYDGELFF.

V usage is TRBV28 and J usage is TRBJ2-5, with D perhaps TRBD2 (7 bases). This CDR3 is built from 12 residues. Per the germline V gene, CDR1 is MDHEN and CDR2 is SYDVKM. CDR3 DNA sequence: TGTGCTGGGGGGGCTACACAAGAGACCCAGTACTTC. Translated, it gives CAGGATQETQYF.

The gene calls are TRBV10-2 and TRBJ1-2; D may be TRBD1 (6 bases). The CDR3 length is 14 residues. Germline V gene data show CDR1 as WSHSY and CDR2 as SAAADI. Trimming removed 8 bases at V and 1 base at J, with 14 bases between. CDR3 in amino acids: CASAEQGNNYGYTF. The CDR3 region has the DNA TGCGCCAGCGCTGAGCAGGGGAATAACTATGGCTACACCTTC.